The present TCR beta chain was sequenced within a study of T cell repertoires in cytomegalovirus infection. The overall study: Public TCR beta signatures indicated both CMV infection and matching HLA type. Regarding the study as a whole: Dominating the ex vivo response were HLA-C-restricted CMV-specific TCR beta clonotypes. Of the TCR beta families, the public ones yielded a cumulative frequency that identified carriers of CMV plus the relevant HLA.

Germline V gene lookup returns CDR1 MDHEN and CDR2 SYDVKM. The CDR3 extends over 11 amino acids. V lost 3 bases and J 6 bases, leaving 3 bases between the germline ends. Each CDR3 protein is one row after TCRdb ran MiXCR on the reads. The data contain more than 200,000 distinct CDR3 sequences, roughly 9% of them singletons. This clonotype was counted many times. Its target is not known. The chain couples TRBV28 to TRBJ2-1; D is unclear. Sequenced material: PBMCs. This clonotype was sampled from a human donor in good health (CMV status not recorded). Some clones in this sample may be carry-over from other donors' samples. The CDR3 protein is CASSFFNEQFF. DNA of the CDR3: TGTGCCAGCAGTTTCTTCAATGAGCAGTTCTTC.